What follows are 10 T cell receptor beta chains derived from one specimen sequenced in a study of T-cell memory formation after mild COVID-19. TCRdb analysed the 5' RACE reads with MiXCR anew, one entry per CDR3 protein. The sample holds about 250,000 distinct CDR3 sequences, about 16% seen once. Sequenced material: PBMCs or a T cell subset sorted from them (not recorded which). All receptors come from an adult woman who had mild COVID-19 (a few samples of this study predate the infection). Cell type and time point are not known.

Here the CDR3 reads CASKDSRTEAFF. In DNA form, the CDR3 reads TGTGCCAGTAAGGACAGTAGGACTGAAGCTTTCTTT. J is TRBJ1-1 and V is TRBV19; tentative D call: TRBD1 (6 bases). V was pared by 7 bases and J by 5 bases, with 11 bases between. This CDR3 has 12 residues. Germline V lookup: CDR1 LNHDA, CDR2 SQIVND (reference sequence). Variable domain in full (rest from reference TRBV19 and TRBJ1-1): DGGITQSPKYLFRKEGQNVTLSCEQNLNHDAMYWYRQDPGQGLRLIYYSQIVNDFQKGDIAEGYSVSREKKESFPLTVTSAQKNPTAFYLCASKDSRTEAFFGQGTRLTVV.

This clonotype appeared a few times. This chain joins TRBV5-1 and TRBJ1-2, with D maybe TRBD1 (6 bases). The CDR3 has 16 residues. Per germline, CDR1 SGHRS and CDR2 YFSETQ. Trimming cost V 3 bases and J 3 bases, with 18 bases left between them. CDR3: CASSSHGTRADYGYTF. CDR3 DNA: TGCGCCAGCAGCTCTCACGGGACACGAGCGGACTATGGCTACACCTTC.

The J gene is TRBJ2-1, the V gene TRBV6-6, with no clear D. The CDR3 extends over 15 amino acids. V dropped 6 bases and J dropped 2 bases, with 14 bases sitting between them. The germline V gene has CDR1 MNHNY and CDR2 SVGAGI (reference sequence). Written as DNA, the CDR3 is TGTGCCAGCAGAGTTAAGGACCCAACCTACAATGAGCAGTTCTTC. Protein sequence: CASRVKDPTYNEQFF.

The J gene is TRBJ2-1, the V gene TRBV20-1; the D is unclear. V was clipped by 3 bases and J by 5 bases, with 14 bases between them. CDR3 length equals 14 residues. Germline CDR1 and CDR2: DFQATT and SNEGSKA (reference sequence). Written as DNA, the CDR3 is TGCAGTGCTAGCCCTGCCCCCATAAACAATGAGCAGTTCTTC. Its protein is CSASPAPINNEQFF.

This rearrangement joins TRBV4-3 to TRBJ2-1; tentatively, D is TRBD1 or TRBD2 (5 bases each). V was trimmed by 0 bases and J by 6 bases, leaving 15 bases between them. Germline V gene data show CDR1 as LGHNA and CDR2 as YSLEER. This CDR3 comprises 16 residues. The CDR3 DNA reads TGCGCCAGCAGCCAAGATCAGGGAGTAATGGGCAATGAGCAGTTCTTC. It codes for CASSQDQGVMGNEQFF.

The CDR3 bases are TGTGCCAGCAGCCAAGTGACCTATGGCTACACCTTC. Protein: CASSQVTYGYTF. This sequence joins TRBV3-1 and TRBJ1-2; D remains unclear. The V end lost 1 base, the J end lost 4 bases, and 4 bases lay between the germline ends. CDR1 is LGHDT and CDR2 is YNNKEL in the germline V gene (reference sequence). The CDR3 runs to 12 residues.

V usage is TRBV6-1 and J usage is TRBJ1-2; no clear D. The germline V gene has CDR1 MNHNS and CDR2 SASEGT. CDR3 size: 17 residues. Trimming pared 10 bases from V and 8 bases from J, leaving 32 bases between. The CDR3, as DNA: TGTGCCAACTCGAATTTAGACACTAGCAACCTTCCGGGAGGCTACACCTTC. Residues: CANSNLDTSNLPGGYTF.

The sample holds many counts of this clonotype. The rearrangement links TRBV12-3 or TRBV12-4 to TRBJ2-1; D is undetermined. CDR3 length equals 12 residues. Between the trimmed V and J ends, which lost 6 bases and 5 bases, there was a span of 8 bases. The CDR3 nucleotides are TGTGCCAGCAGCAAAATGGACAATGAGCAGTTCTTC. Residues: CASSKMDNEQFF.

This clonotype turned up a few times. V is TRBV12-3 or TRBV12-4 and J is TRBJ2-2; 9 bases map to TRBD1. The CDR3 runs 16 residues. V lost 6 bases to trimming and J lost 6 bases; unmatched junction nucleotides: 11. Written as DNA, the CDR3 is TGTGCCAGCAGCCAGTGGGGACAGGGTTTATCCGGGGAGCTGTTTTTT. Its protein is CASSQWGQGLSGELFF.

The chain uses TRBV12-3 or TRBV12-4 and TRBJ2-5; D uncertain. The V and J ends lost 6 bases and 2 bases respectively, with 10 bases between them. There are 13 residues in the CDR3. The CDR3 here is CASRSVLQETQYF. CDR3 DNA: TGTGCCAGCAGGTCCGTTCTACAAGAGACCCAGTACTTC.